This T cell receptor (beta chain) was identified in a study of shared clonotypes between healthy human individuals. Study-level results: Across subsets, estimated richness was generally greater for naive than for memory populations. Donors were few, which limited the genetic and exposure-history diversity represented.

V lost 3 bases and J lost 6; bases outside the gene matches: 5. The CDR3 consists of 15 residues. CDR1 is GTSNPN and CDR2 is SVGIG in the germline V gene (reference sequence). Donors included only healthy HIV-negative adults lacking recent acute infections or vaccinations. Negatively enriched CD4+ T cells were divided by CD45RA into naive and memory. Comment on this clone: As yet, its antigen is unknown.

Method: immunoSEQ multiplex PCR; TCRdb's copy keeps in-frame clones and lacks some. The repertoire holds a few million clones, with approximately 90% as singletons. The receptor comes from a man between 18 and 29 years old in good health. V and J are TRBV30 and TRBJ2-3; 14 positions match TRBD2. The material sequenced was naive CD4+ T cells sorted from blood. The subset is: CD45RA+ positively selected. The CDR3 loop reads CAWSGLAGGGDTQYF. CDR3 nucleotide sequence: TGTGCCTGGAGCGGACTAGCGGGAGGTGGCGATACGCAGTATTTT.